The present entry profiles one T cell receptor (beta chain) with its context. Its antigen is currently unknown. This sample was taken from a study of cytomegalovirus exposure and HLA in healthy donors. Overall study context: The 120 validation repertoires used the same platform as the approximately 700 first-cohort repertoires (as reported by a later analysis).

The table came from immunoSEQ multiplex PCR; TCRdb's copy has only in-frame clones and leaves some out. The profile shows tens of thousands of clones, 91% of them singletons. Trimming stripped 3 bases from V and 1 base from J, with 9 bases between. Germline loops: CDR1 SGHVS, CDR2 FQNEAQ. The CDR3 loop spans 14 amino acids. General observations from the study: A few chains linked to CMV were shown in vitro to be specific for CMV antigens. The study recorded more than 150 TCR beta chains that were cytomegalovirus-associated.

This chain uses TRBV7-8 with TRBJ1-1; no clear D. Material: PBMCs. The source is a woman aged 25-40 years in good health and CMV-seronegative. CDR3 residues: CASSLGSSNTEAFF. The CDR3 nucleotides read TGTGCCAGCAGCTTGGGCAGTTCGAACACTGAAGCTTTCTTT.